The 21 T cell receptor beta chains below all came from one sample that was sequenced in a study of blood T cells in healthy people across ages. Alongside a J-beta primer mix, a sample-barcoded 5' primer served in a second PCR lasting roughly 7 to 11 cycles. One entry per CDR3 protein, called by TCRdb with MiXCR from the 5' RACE reads. The data show about 1.4 million distinct CDR3 sequences, 45% to 70% seen once. The specimen was blood. Every receptor here comes from a man between 18 and 29 years old in good health.

V and J are TRBV11-2 and TRBJ2-7; no firm D call. Germline CDR1 and CDR2: SGHAT and FQNNGV. The CDR3 is made up of 15 amino acids. V was cut by 2 bases and J by 0 bases, with 11 bases left in between. The CDR3 region is CASSLSSFGSYEQYF. The CDR3 DNA reads as TGTGCCAGCAGCTTATCGAGTTTCGGCTCCTACGAGCAGTACTTC. Supplemented by reference TRBV11-2 and TRBJ2-7, the full variable domain reads EAGVAQSPRYKIIEKRQSVAFWCNPISGHATLYWYQQILGQGPKLLIQFQNNGVVDDSQLPKDRFSAERLKGVDSTLKIQPAKLEDSAVYLCASSLSSFGSYEQYFGPGTRLTVT.

This clonotype appeared a few times. CDR3 in amino acids: CASSLRPGNTQYF. DNA of the CDR3: TGTGCCAGCAGTTTAAGGCCTGGGAATACGCAGTATTTT. V gene TRBV12-3 or TRBV12-4 combines with J gene TRBJ2-3; D gene uncertain. This CDR3 is 13 amino acids long. V lost 2 bases, J lost 7 bases, and 10 bases lay in between.

The chain is built from TRBV5-1 and TRBJ2-3, with D uncertain. Germline lookup yields CDR1 SGHRS and CDR2 YFSETQ. The V and J ends lost 3 bases and 2 bases respectively, with 10 bases between them. The CDR3 totals 14 residues. This chain's CDR3 is CASSYRALTDTQYF. CDR3 sequence (DNA): TGCGCCAGCAGCTACCGGGCCCTCACAGATACGCAGTATTTT. Together with reference TRBV5-1 and TRBJ2-3, the CDR3 gives the full variable domain: KAGVTQTPRYLIKTRGQQVTLSCSPISGHRSVSWYQQTPGQGLQFLFEYFSETQRNKGNFPGRFSGRQFSNSRSEMNVSTLELGDSALYLCASSYRALTDTQYFGPGTRLTVL.

The genes are TRBV3-1 and TRBJ2-1; 10 nucleotides match TRBD2. In germline, CDR1 is LGHDT, CDR2 YNNKEL (reference sequence). CDR3 size: 18 residues. The J segment lost 4 bases and the V segment lost 0 bases, leaving 9 bases of the junction unmatched. CDR3 bases: TGTGCCAGCAGCCAAGATCTCCCCGGGACTAGCGTATACAATGAGCAGTTCTTC. Translated, it gives CASSQDLPGTSVYNEQFF.

V is TRBV6-5 and J is TRBJ2-3; 9 bases align to TRBD2. Per the germline V gene, CDR1 is MNHEY and CDR2 is SVGAGI. This CDR3 is 18 amino acids long. J was trimmed by 6 bases and V by 0 bases; bases with no gene match: 13. The CDR3 sequence: CASSYSTFSGGSMDTQYF. The CDR3 nucleotides read TGTGCCAGCAGTTACTCGACATTCAGCGGGGGGTCGATGGATACGCAGTATTTT.

The CDR3 nucleotides read TGTGCCAGCAGCCAAGACGGGACTAGCGGGTCTGAGACCCAGTACTTC. Protein product: CASSQDGTSGSETQYF. The chain joins TRBV3-1 to TRBJ2-5, with 12 bases lining up with TRBD2. This CDR3 has 16 amino acids. The V gene end was trimmed by 0 bases and the J gene end by 5 bases; junction bases not matched to a gene: 4. Germline V gene data show CDR1 as LGHDT and CDR2 as YNNKEL (reference sequence).

This clonotype was seen more than once but under ten times. The gene calls are TRBV7-9 and TRBJ2-7, with D possibly being TRBD1 or TRBD2 (5 bases each). Per the germline V gene, CDR1 is SEHNR and CDR2 is FQNEAQ (reference sequence). V was cut by 5 bases and J by 4 bases, with 15 bases left in between. The CDR3 totals 14 residues. CDR3 sequence reads: CASSPGGRGYEQYF. The CDR3 DNA reads as TGTGCCAGCAGCCCTGGAGGAAGGGGTTACGAGCAGTACTTC.

V usage is TRBV6-1 and J usage is TRBJ1-2; TRBD1 matches at 7 bases. The V gene's germline CDR1 is MNHNS and CDR2 SASEGT. The CDR3 runs 14 residues. The J segment lost 7 bases and the V segment lost 4 bases, leaving 9 bases of the junction unmatched. In DNA form, the CDR3 reads TGTGCCAGCAGTGGAGGACAGGCCAGAAGTGGCTACACCTTC. Its translation is CASSGGQARSGYTF.

The chain employs TRBV4-1 and TRBJ2-3; 7 nucleotides align to TRBD2. The CDR3 has 16 amino acids. V was clipped by 4 bases and J by 5 bases; unmatched bases: 12. Germline V gene sequence: CDR1 MGHRA, CDR2 YSYEKL. CDR3 sequence: CASSPNKRREEDTQYF. CDR3 bases: TGCGCCAGCAGCCCAAACAAGAGACGGGAGGAAGATACGCAGTATTTT.

This clonotype occurred a few times. This chain connects TRBV6-1 to TRBJ2-3, with unresolved D. The CDR3 has 14 residues. V was clipped by 2 bases and J by 4 bases, with 10 bases between them. Germline assignment: CDR1 MNHNS and CDR2 SASEGT. The CDR3 DNA is TGTGCCAGCAGTGAACCGTCAGGACCAGATACGCAGTATTTT. Encoded protein: CASSEPSGPDTQYF.

This clonotype occurred a few times. The gene calls are TRBV29-1 and TRBJ1-2; a weak D match, TRBD1 (6 bases). The CDR3 has 18 amino acids. Between the trimmed V and J ends, which lost 4 bases and 0 bases, there was a span of 24 bases. From germline, CDR1 is SQVTM and CDR2 ANQGSEA. The CDR3 nucleotides read TGCAGCGTTGTGGAGGTGGGGCAGGGTGACAGGCCTAACTATGGCTACACCTTC. Translation gives CSVVEVGQGDRPNYGYTF.

This chain uses TRBV4-1 with TRBJ2-3; weak D call: TRBD1 (5 bases). Germline-derived CDR1 and CDR2 are MGHRA and YSYEKL. V gave up 3 bases and J gave up 5 bases, with 15 bases separating them. This CDR3 spans 15 amino acids. The CDR3 DNA sequence: TGCGCCAGCAGCCAGATAAGGGGTTCGGAAGATACGCAGTATTTT. This translates into CASSQIRGSEDTQYF.

This clonotype was observed a few times. The chain couples TRBV2 to TRBJ1-1; D gene unclear. Deletions cut 8 bases from V and 5 bases from J, with 12 bases between. CDR3 length equals 12 residues. Germline V CDR1 and CDR2: SNHLY, FYNNEI. The CDR3 DNA is TGTGCCAGCCTCCTAGGAAGAACTGAAGCTTTCTTT. This encodes CASLLGRTEAFF.

The gene calls are TRBV4-2 and TRBJ2-1, with no clear D. This CDR3 region has 12 residues. Per the germline V gene, CDR1 is LGHNA and CDR2 is YNFKEQ. Trimming removed 6 bases from V and 9 bases from J, with 12 bases in between. The DNA for the CDR3 is TGTGCCAGCAGTACTGAGTTGGGTGAGCAGTTCTTC. This codes for CASSTELGEQFF.

The chain links TRBV10-3 to TRBJ2-3; 7 bases match TRBD1. The CDR3 runs 13 residues. Per germline, CDR1 ENHRY and CDR2 SYGVKD. V dropped 11 bases and J dropped 3; count of bases not matched to a gene: 8. The CDR3 sequence is CAAGDRETDTQYF. DNA for the CDR3: TGTGCCGCCGGGGACAGAGAGACAGATACGCAGTATTTT.

This clonotype was observed a handful of times. The chain joins TRBV21-1 to TRBJ2-7; TRBD1 is taken as the D call from the table, unchecked against the DNA. TRBV21-1 is classified as a pseudogene. The CDR3 is made up of 13 amino acids. Written as DNA, the CDR3 is TGTGCCAGCAGTACTTCAGGGGTAACTCTGCAGTACTTC. Translated: CASSTSGVTLQYF.

The chain joins TRBV5-1 to TRBJ2-3, with TRBD1 identical over 7 bases. This CDR3 has 16 residues. Losses at the gene ends were 4 bases for V and 2 bases for J; bases not matched to a gene: 10. Germline V gene sequence: CDR1 SGHRS, CDR2 YFSETQ. The CDR3 region has the DNA TGCGCCAGCAGCGGGGCAGGGGGTTTCCACACAGATACGCAGTATTTT. Translating gives CASSGAGGFHTDTQYF.

The DNA of the CDR3 is TGTGCCATCAGTGAGTGGACAGGCCCTGGCGTGGAGCAGTACTTC. This sequence encodes CAISEWTGPGVEQYF. J is TRBJ2-4 and V is TRBV10-3; TRBD1 aligns across 7 bases. The trim removed 1 base at V and 13 bases at J, leaving 13 bases unmatched. The CDR3 is 15 residues long. CDR1 and CDR2 from the germline V gene are ENHRY and SYGVKD.

This clonotype was counted only a few times. The chain joins TRBV6-5 to TRBJ2-1; weak D call: TRBD1 (5 bases). CDR3 length: 12 residues. Germline V gives CDR1 MNHEY, CDR2 SVGAGI. Trimming took 6 bases from V and 8 from J, leaving 11 bases between them. CDR3 coding DNA: TGTGCCAGCAGGCGACAGCTAGATGAGCAGTTCTTC. The encoded protein is CASRRQLDEQFF.

The genes are TRBV15 and TRBJ2-7; 11 nucleotides agree with TRBD2. Per the germline V gene, CDR1 is LNHNV and CDR2 is YYDKDF (reference sequence). V gave up 4 bases and J gave up 7 bases; unmatched junction bases: 15. The CDR3 totals 17 residues. The CDR3 sequence: CATSTSPGVGLAGEQYF. In DNA form, the CDR3 reads TGTGCCACCAGCACAAGTCCGGGGGTAGGACTAGCGGGTGAGCAGTACTTC. The entire variable domain, with the rest obtained from reference TRBV15 and TRBJ2-7, is as follows: DAMVIQNPRYQVTQFGKPVTLSCSQTLNHNVMYWYQQKSSQAPKLLFHYYDKDFNNEADTPDNFQSRRPNTSFCFLDIRSPGLGDTAMYLCATSTSPGVGLAGEQYFGPGTRLTVT.

This clonotype was detected only a few times. CDR3 sequence: CASSSLLGRFYEQYF. Written as DNA, the CDR3 is TGTGCCAGCAGTTCCCTTCTGGGACGGTTCTACGAGCAGTACTTC. The genes are TRBV27 and TRBJ2-5; D could derive from TRBD1 or TRBD2 (5 bases each). The DNA end is a closer match to TRBJ2-7, so the J assignment may be wrong. CDR3 size: 15 residues. Germline V gives CDR1 MNHEY, CDR2 SMNVEV (reference sequence).